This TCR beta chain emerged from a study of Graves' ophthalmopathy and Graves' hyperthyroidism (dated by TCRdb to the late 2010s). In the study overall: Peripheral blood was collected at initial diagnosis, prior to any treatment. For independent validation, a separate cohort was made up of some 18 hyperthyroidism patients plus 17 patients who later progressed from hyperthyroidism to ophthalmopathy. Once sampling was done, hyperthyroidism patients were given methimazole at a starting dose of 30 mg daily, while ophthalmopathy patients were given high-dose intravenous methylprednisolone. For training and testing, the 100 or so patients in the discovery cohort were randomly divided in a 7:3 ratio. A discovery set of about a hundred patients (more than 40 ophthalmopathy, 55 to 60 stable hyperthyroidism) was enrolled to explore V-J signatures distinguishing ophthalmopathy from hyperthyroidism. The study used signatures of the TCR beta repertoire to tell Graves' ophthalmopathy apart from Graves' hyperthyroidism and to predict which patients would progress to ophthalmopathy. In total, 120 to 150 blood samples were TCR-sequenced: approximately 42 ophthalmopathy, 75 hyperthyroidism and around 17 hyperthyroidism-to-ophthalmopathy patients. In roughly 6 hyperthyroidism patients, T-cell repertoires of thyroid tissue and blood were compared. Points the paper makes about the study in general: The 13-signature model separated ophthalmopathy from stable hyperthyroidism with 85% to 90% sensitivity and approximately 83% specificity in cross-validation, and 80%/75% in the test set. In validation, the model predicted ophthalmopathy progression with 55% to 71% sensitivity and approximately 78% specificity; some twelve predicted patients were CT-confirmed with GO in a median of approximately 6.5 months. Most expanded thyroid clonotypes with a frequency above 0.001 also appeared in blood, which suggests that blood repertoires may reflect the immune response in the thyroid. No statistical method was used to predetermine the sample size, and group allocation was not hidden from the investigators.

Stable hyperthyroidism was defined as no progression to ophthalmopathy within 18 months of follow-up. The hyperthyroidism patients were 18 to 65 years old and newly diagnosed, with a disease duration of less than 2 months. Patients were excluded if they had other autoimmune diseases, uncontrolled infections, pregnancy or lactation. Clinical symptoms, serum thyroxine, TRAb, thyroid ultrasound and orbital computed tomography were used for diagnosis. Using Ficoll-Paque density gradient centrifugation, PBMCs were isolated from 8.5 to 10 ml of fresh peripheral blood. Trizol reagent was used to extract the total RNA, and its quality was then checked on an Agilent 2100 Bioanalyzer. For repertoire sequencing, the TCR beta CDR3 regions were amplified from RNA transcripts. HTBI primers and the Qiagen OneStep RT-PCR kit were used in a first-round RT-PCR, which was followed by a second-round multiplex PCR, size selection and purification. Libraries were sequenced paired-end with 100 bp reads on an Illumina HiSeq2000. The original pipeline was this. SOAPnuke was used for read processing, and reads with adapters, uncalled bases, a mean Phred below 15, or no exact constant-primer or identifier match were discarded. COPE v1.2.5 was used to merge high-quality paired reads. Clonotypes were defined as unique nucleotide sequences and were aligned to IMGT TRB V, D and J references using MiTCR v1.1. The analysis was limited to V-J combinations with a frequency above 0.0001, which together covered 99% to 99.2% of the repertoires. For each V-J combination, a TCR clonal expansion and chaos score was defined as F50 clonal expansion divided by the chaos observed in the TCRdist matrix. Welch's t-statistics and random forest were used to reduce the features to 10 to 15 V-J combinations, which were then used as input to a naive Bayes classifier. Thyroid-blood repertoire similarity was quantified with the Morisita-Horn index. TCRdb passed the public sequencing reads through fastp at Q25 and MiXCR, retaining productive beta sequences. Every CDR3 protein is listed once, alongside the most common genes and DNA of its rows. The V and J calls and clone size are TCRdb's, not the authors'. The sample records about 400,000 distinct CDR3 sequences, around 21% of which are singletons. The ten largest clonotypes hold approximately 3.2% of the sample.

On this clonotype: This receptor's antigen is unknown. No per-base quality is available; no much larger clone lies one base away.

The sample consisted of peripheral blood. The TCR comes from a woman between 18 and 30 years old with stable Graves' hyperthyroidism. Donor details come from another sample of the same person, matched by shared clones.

The nucleotides are TGCAGCGTTGAGGGGACAGCTTATGGCTACACCTTC. This gives the protein CSVEGTAYGYTF. Recombination linked TRBV29-1 to TRBJ1-2; 7 bases in the middle match TRBD1. As encoded in the germline V gene, CDR1 is SQVTM while CDR2 is ANQGSEA. The junction shows trimming of 3 bases on V and 5 bases on J, and the gene matches do not reach 3 bases of it. From the cysteine through the phenylalanine, the CDR3 covers 12 amino acids. This entry keeps only the CDR3 DNA: 36 bases, framed from base 1.